These 14 T cell receptor beta chains were sequenced from one sample in a study of blood T cell repertoires in COVID-19 (dated by TCRdb to the early 2020s). Receptor libraries were prepared by the immunoSEQ multiplex PCR assay. Drawn from immuneACCESS, this table holds only the in-frame rearrangements with V and J called that TCRdb kept. Clones are partly lost; checked studies trace under half to an unresolved V gene and leave the rest unexplained. This sample holds some 330,000 clones; approximately 89% were observed only once. Of the sample, less than 2.5% is held by the ten largest clones. The sequenced material came from PBMCs or T cells enriched from blood (not recorded which). These receptors all stem from a middle-aged man in a cohort exposed to, infected with or recovered from COVID-19 (not recorded which).

The gene calls are TRBV7-9 and TRBJ2-3, with 12 bases matching TRBD1. V gave up 2 bases and J gave up 4 bases; unmatched junction bases: 4. The CDR3 consists of 16 residues. Germline CDR1 SEHNR, CDR2 FQNEAQ (reference sequence). Here the CDR3 reads CASSLRDRGRADTQYF. CDR3 bases: TGTGCCAGCAGCTTACGGGACAGGGGGCGGGCAGATACGCAGTATTTT.

V and J are TRBV19 and TRBJ2-7, with TRBD1 identical over 11 bases. The CDR3 covers 16 residues. In germline, CDR1 is LNHDA, CDR2 SQIVND (reference sequence). After removal of 4 bases from V and 2 bases from J, the junction contained 7 bases not matched to a gene. The DNA of the CDR3 is TGTGCCAGTAGTAGACGGACAGGGGGCCAGGCCTACGAGCAGTACTTC. It encodes CASSRRTGGQAYEQYF.

Only a few counts were recorded for this clone. DNA for the CDR3: TGTGCCAGTAGTACCACAACAGGATCTGAGCAGTTCTTC. Protein: CASSTTTGSEQFF. The V and J genes are TRBV19 and TRBJ2-1; D possibly corresponds to TRBD1 (5 bases). The length of the CDR3 is 13 residues. Per the germline V gene, CDR1 is LNHDA and CDR2 is SQIVND (reference sequence). Trimming cost V 4 bases and J 9 bases, with 13 bases left between them.

The genes are TRBV4-1 and TRBJ1-2, with D possibly matching TRBD1 (6 bases). V dropped 1 base and J dropped 7 bases, with 10 bases sitting between them. CDR3 length: 13 residues. Germline V gene lookup returns CDR1 MGHRA and CDR2 YSYEKL. CDR3 DNA sequence: TGCGCCAGCAGCCAAGCCACACAGGGTGGCTACACCTTC. The encoded protein is CASSQATQGGYTF.

V and J are TRBV18 and TRBJ1-1, with D tentatively TRBD1 (6 bases). Trimming cost V 4 bases and J 3 bases, with 12 bases left between them. The CDR3 consists of 14 residues. Germline V lookup: CDR1 KGHSH, CDR2 LQKENI. CDR3 amino acids: CASSRQQGYTEAFF. The CDR3 region has the DNA TGTGCCAGCTCACGACAACAGGGTTACACTGAAGCTTTCTTT.

The chain links TRBV28 to TRBJ1-5; perhaps TRBD1 as D (5 bases). Germline-derived CDR1 and CDR2 are MDHEN and SYDVKM. The CDR3 is 15 amino acids. V shed 5 bases and J shed 2 bases, with 13 bases lying between them. CDR3 DNA: TGTGCCAGCAGTGGGGGAGGCATTGGCAATCAGCCCCAGCATTTT. Translation: CASSGGGIGNQPQHF.

The chain links TRBV7-9 to TRBJ1-1; 10 bases match TRBD1. With 5 bases clipped from V and 5 bases from J, the junction kept 8 bases outside the gene matches. The CDR3 has 15 residues. Germline CDR1 is SEHNR and CDR2 is FQNEAQ (reference sequence). CDR3 DNA: TGTGCCAGCAGCCCTCGACAGGGGGCGGGTACTGAAGCTTTCTTT. Translated, it gives CASSPRQGAGTEAFF.

This clone occurred once. The chain combines TRBV7-2 with TRBJ1-5, with D unresolved. Deletions cut 5 bases from V and 3 bases from J, with 8 bases between. From germline, CDR1 is SGHTA and CDR2 FQGNSA. This CDR3 region has 13 residues. CDR3 bases: TGTGCCAGCAGCCCCAGGTACAATCAGCCCCAGCATTTT. As protein: CASSPRYNQPQHF. Full variable domain (missing parts from reference TRBV7-2 and TRBJ1-5): GAGVSQSPSNKVTEKGKDVELRCDPISGHTALYWYRQSLGQGLEFLIYFQGNSAPDKSGLPSDRFSAERTGGSVSTLTIQRTQQEDSAVYLCASSPRYNQPQHFGDGTRLSIL.

The V and J genes are TRBV29-1 and TRBJ1-5; TRBD1 agrees at 10 bases. The CDR3 is 14 amino acids. Germline-derived CDR1 and CDR2 are SQVTM and ANQGSEA. The V segment lost 6 bases and the J segment 5 bases; nucleotides outside the gene matches: 7. CDR3 amino acids: CSVKAGTGDQPQHF. For the CDR3, the DNA is TGCAGCGTCAAAGCCGGGACAGGGGATCAGCCCCAGCATTTT.

The CDR3 DNA sequence: TGTGCCAGCAGTCCGGACACTGGCTCCTACGAGCAGTACTTC. This codes for CASSPDTGSYEQYF. This sequence joins TRBV6-5 and TRBJ2-7; a possible D gene is TRBD1 (5 bases). Trimming left V 5 bases short and J 0 bases short, with 11 bases between. The germline CDR1 and CDR2 sequences are MNHEY and SVGAGI. The CDR3 consists of 14 residues.

This clone was detected only once. CDR3 DNA sequence: TGTGCCAGCAGCCAACAGGGCAGGCAGCCCCAGCATTTT. Amino acid sequence: CASSQQGRQPQHF. The V and J genes are TRBV3-1 (or the pseudogene TRBV3-2) and TRBJ1-5; a possible D gene is TRBD1 (5 bases). Deletions cut 2 bases from V and 7 bases from J, with 9 bases between. The CDR3 loop spans 13 amino acids. Germline loops: CDR1 LGHDT, CDR2 YNNKEL (reference sequence).

The rearrangement uses TRBV6-5 and TRBJ2-2, with D unclear. V lost 9 bases to trimming and J lost 5 bases, with 16 bases between them. The germline V gene encodes CDR1 MNHEY and CDR2 SVGAGI. The CDR3 consists of 14 residues. CDR3 nucleotide sequence: TGTGCCAGTGGAGCTAGATCCGGGACCGGGGAGCTGTTTTTT. Protein sequence: CASGARSGTGELFF.

This sequence joins TRBV2 and TRBJ1-4; tentatively, D is TRBD1 (6 bases). Germline CDR1 is SNHLY and CDR2 is FYNNEI. V lost 3 bases and J lost 8, with 13 bases in between. This CDR3 comprises 14 residues. CDR3 sequence: CASSDGTFGEKLFF. In nucleotides, the CDR3 is TGTGCCAGCAGTGACGGGACATTTGGAGAAAAACTGTTTTTT.

This clone was counted only a few times. This sample also contains other DNA sequences that code for the same CDR3. This sequence joins TRBV5-4 and TRBJ2-1; tentative D call: TRBD2 (6 bases). Between the trimmed V and J ends, which lost 2 bases and 0 bases, there was a span of 12 bases. Germline CDR1 and CDR2: SGHNT and YYREEE (reference sequence). The CDR3 has 16 amino acids. CDR3 DNA: TGTGCCAGCAGCTTAGGTAGCGGAAGCTCCTACAATGAGCAGTTCTTC. Its protein is CASSLGSGSSYNEQFF.